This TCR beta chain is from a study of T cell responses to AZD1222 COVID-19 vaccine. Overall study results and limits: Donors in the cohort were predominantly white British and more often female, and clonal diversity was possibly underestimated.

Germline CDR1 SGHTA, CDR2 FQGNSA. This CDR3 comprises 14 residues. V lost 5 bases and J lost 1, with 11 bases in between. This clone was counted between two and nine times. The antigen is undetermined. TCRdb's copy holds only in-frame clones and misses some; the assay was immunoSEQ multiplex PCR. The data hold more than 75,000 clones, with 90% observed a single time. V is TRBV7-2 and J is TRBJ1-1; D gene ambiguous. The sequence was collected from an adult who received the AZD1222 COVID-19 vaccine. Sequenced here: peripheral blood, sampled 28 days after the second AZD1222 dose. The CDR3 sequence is CASSPKAGNTEAFF. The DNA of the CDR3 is TGTGCCAGCAGCCCTAAGGCAGGGAACACTGAAGCTTTCTTT.